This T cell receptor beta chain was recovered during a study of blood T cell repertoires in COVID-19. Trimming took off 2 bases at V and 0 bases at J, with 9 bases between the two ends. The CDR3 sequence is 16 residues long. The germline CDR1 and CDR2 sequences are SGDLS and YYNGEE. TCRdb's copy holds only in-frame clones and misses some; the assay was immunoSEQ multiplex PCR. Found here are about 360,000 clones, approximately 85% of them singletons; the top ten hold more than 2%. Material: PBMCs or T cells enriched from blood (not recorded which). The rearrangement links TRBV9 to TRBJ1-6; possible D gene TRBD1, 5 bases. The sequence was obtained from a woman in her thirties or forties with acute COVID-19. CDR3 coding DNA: TGTGCCAGCAGCGTCTCTGACAGCTCCTATAATTCACCCCTCCACTTT. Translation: CASSVSDSSYNSPLHF.